This TCR beta chain was captured in a study of regulatory T cells in long-lasting Graves disease. V shed 3 bases and J shed 6 bases, with 9 bases lying between them. The CDR3 is 13 residues long. Per germline, CDR1 SGHRS and CDR2 YFSETQ. CDR3-region Arm-PCR and iRepertoire HTBI primers produced the TCR beta libraries. TCRdb re-called the multiplex PCR reads with MiXCR, one entry per CDR3 protein. Altogether 580,000 or so distinct CDR3 sequences are present, more than 15% being singletons, with the ten largest covering around 12%. Described time point: newly diagnosed GD, antithyroid drugs for less than 3 months. PBMCs provided the RNA from which the TCR library was made. This sample also belongs to another study, concerning T cells in Graves' hyperthyroidism and ophthalmopathy.

This sequence originates from a young man with Graves disease. The sample consisted of peripheral blood mononuclear cells (PBMCs), taken at new diagnosis, from a patient treated with antithyroid drugs. This chain joins TRBV5-1 and TRBJ1-4, with D hard to call. CDR3 amino acids: CASSSGGDEKLFF. DNA for the CDR3: TGCGCCAGCAGCTCCGGCGGTGATGAAAAACTGTTTTTT.